One and the same sample provided the 29 T cell receptor beta chains below, sequenced in a study of T cell repertoires in cytomegalovirus infection. TCRdb reprocessed the reads via MiXCR and lists one record per CDR3 protein. Of more than 150,000 distinct CDR3 sequences listed, 25% to 30% are singletons. Material: PBMCs. The receptor set was obtained from a human donor in good health (CMV status not recorded). Some clones in this sample may be carry-over from other donors' samples.

This clonotype was observed at least ten times. This chain connects TRBV29-1 to TRBJ1-1, with 9 bases fitting TRBD1. This CDR3 contains 15 residues. Trimming at V came to 7 bases and at J to 10 bases, leaving 19 bases not matched to a gene. Germline lookup yields CDR1 SQVTM and CDR2 ANQGSEA. The CDR3 DNA sequence: TGCAGCGCTATTCCCGGGACAGGGTCCCTTGAAGGAGCTTTCTTT. Protein sequence: CSAIPGTGSLEGAFF.

This clonotype occurred a few times. The chain combines TRBV7-2 with TRBJ2-5; D may correspond to TRBD1 or TRBD2 (5 bases each). This CDR3 has 18 amino acids. Germline values: CDR1 SGHTA, CDR2 FQGNSA. With 5 bases removed from V and 1 base from J, the gap between germline ends came to 23 bases. The chain's CDR3 is CASSIRWTGRGIQETQYF. CDR3 sequence (DNA): TGTGCCAGCAGCATTAGGTGGACGGGACGAGGGATCCAAGAGACCCAGTACTTC.

The chain joins TRBV2 to TRBJ2-7, with D perhaps TRBD1 or TRBD2 (5 bases each). This CDR3 is 14 amino acids long. V was clipped by 5 bases and J by 3 bases, with 14 bases between them. Germline lookup yields CDR1 SNHLY and CDR2 FYNNEI. The DNA for the CDR3 is TGTGCCAGCAGTTTCCGGGACGCAGTCTACGAGCAGTACTTC. Encoded protein: CASSFRDAVYEQYF.

The rearrangement joins TRBV12-3 or TRBV12-4 to TRBJ2-7; 10 bases agree with TRBD1. V trimming: 2 bases; J trimming: 2 bases; junction bases outside the gene matches: 3. The CDR3 totals 15 residues. The CDR3: CASSLRGQGTYEQYF. For the CDR3, the DNA is TGTGCCAGCAGTTTACGGGGACAGGGGACCTACGAGCAGTACTTC.

This rearrangement joins TRBV5-6 to TRBJ1-1; 8 positions match TRBD1. Germline CDR1 SGHDT, CDR2 YYEEEE. V was clipped by 4 bases and J by 9 bases; unmatched bases: 5. This CDR3 is built from 12 residues. The CDR3: CASSKRTGQAFF. The CDR3 coding sequence is TGTGCCAGCAGCAAGAGGACAGGGCAAGCTTTCTTT.

The chain couples TRBV2 to TRBJ1-1; 7 bases are a match to TRBD1. The CDR3 has 14 amino acids. Germline CDR1 SNHLY, CDR2 FYNNEI. V was clipped by 5 bases and J by 3 bases; unmatched bases: 6. CDR3 in DNA: TGTGCCAGCAGTACAGACAGGGTGGACACTGAAGCTTTCTTT. Encoded protein: CASSTDRVDTEAFF.

The chain joins TRBV6-1 to TRBJ2-3; TRBD2 agrees at 9 bases. Unmatched junction bases numbered 8, after V lost 5 bases and J lost 5 bases. The CDR3 has 15 amino acids. In germline, CDR1 is MNHNS, CDR2 SASEGT. In DNA form, the CDR3 reads TGTGCCAGCAGTTCAGCTAGCGGGGCTGGAGATACGCAGTATTTT. Its translation is CASSSASGAGDTQYF.

The chain carries TRBV9 and TRBJ2-3, with 9 bases that match TRBD2. This CDR3 region has 15 residues. J gave up 6 bases and V 0 bases, and 5 bases lay outside the gene matches. CDR1 and CDR2 (germline): SGDLS, YYNGEE. CDR3 in amino acids: CASSVVAGAGDTQYF. Here the CDR3 DNA reads TGTGCCAGCAGCGTAGTAGCGGGGGCAGGGGATACGCAGTATTTT.

The V call is TRBV9, the J call TRBJ1-3; no firm D call. With 0 bases removed from V and 0 bases from J, the gap between germline ends came to 7 bases. From germline, CDR1 is SGDLS and CDR2 YYNGEE. This CDR3 has 15 residues. The CDR3 DNA is TGTGCCAGCAGCGTAGATGGCTCCTCTGGAAACACCATATATTTT. It translates to CASSVDGSSGNTIYF.

The chain is built from TRBV2 and TRBJ1-1; the D is unclear. Per the germline V gene, CDR1 is SNHLY and CDR2 is FYNNEI. Trimming took 4 bases from V and 0 from J, leaving 9 bases between them. This CDR3 comprises 14 residues. As DNA, the CDR3 is TGTGCCAGCAGTGTGCCACTCATGAACACTGAAGCTTTCTTT. It yields the protein CASSVPLMNTEAFF.

The CDR3 is CASKESWLTTEAFF. The CDR3 bases are TGCGCCAGCAAAGAGTCGTGGCTGACGACTGAAGCTTTCTTT. The genes are TRBV5-1 and TRBJ1-1, with D uncertain. Germline CDR1 is SGHRS and CDR2 is YFSETQ. The CDR3 has 14 residues. The germline V and J ends were trimmed by 6 bases and 5 bases, with 17 bases remaining between them.

This clonotype appeared a few times. The chain employs TRBV11-2 and TRBJ1-1, with no clear D. This CDR3 spans 14 amino acids. V was pared by 4 bases and J by 5 bases, with 14 bases between. Germline-derived CDR1 and CDR2 are SGHAT and FQNNGV. The CDR3 sequence: CASSSVRGRTEAFF. In DNA form, the CDR3 reads TGTGCCAGCAGCTCCGTACGGGGAAGGACTGAAGCTTTCTTT.

The genes are TRBV7-6 and TRBJ2-2; no definite D call. Between the trimmed V and J ends, which lost 4 bases and 6 bases, there was a span of 9 bases. This CDR3 is 13 amino acids long. Germline CDR1 SGHVS, CDR2 FNYEAQ. CDR3 sequence: CASSWGTSGELFF. Written as DNA, the CDR3 is TGTGCCAGCAGCTGGGGAACGTCCGGGGAGCTGTTTTTT.

The sample holds many counts of this clonotype. The chain links TRBV7-2 to TRBJ1-1; TRBD1 matches 8 bases. V trimming: 1 base; J trimming: 5 bases; junction bases outside the gene matches: 6. The CDR3 consists of 15 residues. The germline gives CDR1 SGHTA, CDR2 FQGNSA. CDR3 sequence (DNA): TGTGCCAGCAGCTTAGGGGCAGGGGGCGCGACTGAAGCTTTCTTT. Its translation: CASSLGAGGATEAFF. The full variable domain, rest sourced from reference TRBV7-2 and TRBJ1-1, is GAGVSQSPSNKVTEKGKDVELRCDPISGHTALYWYRQSLGQGLEFLIYFQGNSAPDKSGLPSDRFSAERTGGSVSTLTIQRTQQEDSAVYLCASSLGAGGATEAFFGQGTRLTVV.

The CDR3 sequence: CATSRDPGPEQYF. In nucleotides, the CDR3 is TGTGCCACCAGCAGAGATCCAGGGCCCGAGCAGTACTTC. V is TRBV15 and J is TRBJ2-7; the D gene is possibly TRBD1 (5 bases). Trimming pared 0 bases from V and 6 bases from J, leaving 9 bases between. CDR1 and CDR2 from the germline V gene are LNHNV and YYDKDF (reference sequence). The CDR3 is made up of 13 amino acids.

This clonotype has a count of ten or more. This rearrangement joins TRBV12-3 or TRBV12-4 to TRBJ2-5, with D tentatively TRBD1 (5 bases). The CDR3 has 16 residues. Deletions cut 5 bases from V and 0 bases from J, with 16 bases between. The CDR3 region has the DNA TGTGCCAGCAGTCCCAGGGCAGGGCGGTACCAAGAGACCCAGTACTTC. This translates into CASSPRAGRYQETQYF.

This clonotype has ten or more counts. The chain couples TRBV7-2 to TRBJ2-2, with D unresolved. From germline, CDR1 is SGHTA and CDR2 FQGNSA. The CDR3 runs 16 residues. Trimming shortened V by 5 bases and J by 8 bases, and 21 bases separated the two germline ends. The CDR3 coding sequence is TGTGCCAGCAGCCTAGTTCCGACGGTACATGGGGGGGAGCTGTTTTTT. This translates into CASSLVPTVHGGELFF.

The V and J genes are TRBV2 and TRBJ2-1, with no clear D. The germline V gene encodes CDR1 SNHLY and CDR2 FYNNEI. This CDR3 spans 13 amino acids. Trimming stripped 2 bases from V and 9 bases from J, with 11 bases between. The CDR3 coding sequence is TGTGCCAGCAGTGAAAACTCCGGAAGTGAGCAGTTCTTC. Its protein is CASSENSGSEQFF.

The V and J genes are TRBV20-1 and TRBJ2-3; D may be TRBD2 (5 bases). Looked up from germline, CDR1 is DFQATT and CDR2 is SNEGSKA (reference sequence). The V end was cut by 5 bases, the J end by 9 bases, with 24 bases between. The CDR3 length is 15 residues. The CDR3 loop reads CSALGSGPKIETQYF. The DNA for the CDR3 is TGCAGTGCTCTTGGGAGCGGTCCCAAGATTGAAACGCAGTATTTT.

This clonotype turned up a few times. The genes are TRBV6-6 and TRBJ1-2; D gene unclear. Germline V gene sequence: CDR1 MNHNY, CDR2 SVGAGI (reference sequence). Trimming took off 5 bases at V and 5 bases at J, with 15 bases between the two ends. This CDR3 has 14 residues. CDR3 region: CASSKNIALYGYTF. The DNA of the CDR3 is TGTGCCAGCAGTAAAAACATAGCACTATATGGCTACACCTTC.

The chain couples TRBV7-2 to TRBJ2-7, with 7 nucleotides matching TRBD1. Trimming cost V 5 bases and J 6 bases; bases outside gene matches: 7. Germline V gene sequence: CDR1 SGHTA, CDR2 FQGNSA. This CDR3 comprises 13 residues. For the CDR3, the DNA is TGTGCCAGCAGCCCCGGGACAGCGCGCGAGCAGTACTTC. It encodes CASSPGTAREQYF.

On this clonotype: One junction end disagrees with the germline gene, perhaps due to a read error. CDR3 nucleotide sequence: TGTAGTGCTCCTCGACAGGGGTCCAATGAGCAGTTCTTC. Translating gives CSAPRQGSNEQFF. The rearrangement uses TRBV20-1 and TRBJ2-1, with 8 bases identical to TRBD1. This CDR3 region has 13 residues. CDR1 is DFQATT and CDR2 is SNEGSKA in the germline V gene (reference sequence).

This clonotype was counted only a few times. An end of the junction differs from the germline gene, which may be a read error. In DNA, the CDR3 is TGTGCCAGCAGCCTGAATCCCCTAGTATCTGGGGGGCTGTTTTTT. Protein: CASSLNPLVSGGLFF. V is TRBV7-3 and J is TRBJ2-2; D may be TRBD1 or TRBD2 (5 bases each). Germline values: CDR1 SGHTA, CDR2 FQGTGA. The CDR3 length is 15 residues.

The chain links TRBV6-2 or TRBV6-3 to TRBJ1-5; D is uncertain. The CDR3 totals 14 residues. Germline V gene lookup returns CDR1 MNHEY and CDR2 SVGEGT. V lost 0 bases and J lost 4, with 7 bases in between. In DNA, the CDR3 is TGTGCCAGCAGTTACTCGGGGTCAAATCAGCCCCAGCATTTT. It encodes CASSYSGSNQPQHF.

In its sample, this clonotype was seen many times. V usage is TRBV7-9 and J usage is TRBJ2-2; D might be TRBD1 (6 bases). Germline CDR1 SEHNR, CDR2 FQNEAQ (reference sequence). The CDR3 covers 15 residues. Trimming removed 4 bases at V and 5 bases at J, with 14 bases between. CDR3 sequence: CASSSRGVRTGELFF. The DNA for the CDR3 is TGTGCCAGCAGCTCCAGGGGAGTCCGGACCGGGGAGCTGTTTTTT.

The V gene is TRBV7-7, the J gene TRBJ2-5; 8 bases match TRBD2. CDR3 size: 15 residues. The germline V gene has CDR1 SSHAT and CDR2 FNYEAQ (reference sequence). The CDR3, as DNA: TGTGCTTCGACGGTCGGTAGCGGGGCACAAGAGACCCAGTACTTC. It yields the protein CASTVGSGAQETQYF.

This clonotype was counted at least ten times. The rearrangement joins TRBV7-2 to TRBJ2-7; the match to TRBD2 covers 8 bases. Looked up from germline, CDR1 is SGHTA and CDR2 is FQGNSA. Germline trimming cut 7 bases from V and 1 base from J; bases unmatched to any gene: 9. CDR3 length: 15 residues. Here the CDR3 DNA reads TGTGCCAGCACCCCGGGACTAGATAATTCCTACGAGCAGTACTTC. This encodes CASTPGLDNSYEQYF. The whole variable domain, remainder taken from reference TRBV7-2 and TRBJ2-7, is GAGVSQSPSNKVTEKGKDVELRCDPISGHTALYWYRQSLGQGLEFLIYFQGNSAPDKSGLPSDRFSAERTGGSVSTLTIQRTQQEDSAVYLCASTPGLDNSYEQYFGPGTRLTVT.

Note on this clonotype: The junction differs from germline at one of its ends, possibly a read error. The rearrangement uses TRBV7-2 and TRBJ2-1; D perhaps matches TRBD2 (7 bases). Looked up from germline, CDR1 is SGHTA and CDR2 is FQGNSA. The CDR3 runs 15 residues. CDR3 DNA: TGTGCCAGCAGCTTAGTAGCGGGTGGGGGCAATGATCAGTTCTTC. Amino acid sequence: CASSLVAGGGNDQFF.

This clonotype was detected many times. This chain links TRBV7-2 with TRBJ1-1, with D maybe TRBD1 (6 bases). V lost 1 base, J lost 2 bases, and 14 bases lay in between. CDR1 is SGHTA, CDR2 FQGNSA, per germline. There are 16 residues in the CDR3. CDR3 protein: CASSLEQRTANTEAFF. The CDR3 region has the DNA TGTGCCAGCAGCTTAGAGCAAAGGACAGCAAACACTGAAGCTTTCTTT.